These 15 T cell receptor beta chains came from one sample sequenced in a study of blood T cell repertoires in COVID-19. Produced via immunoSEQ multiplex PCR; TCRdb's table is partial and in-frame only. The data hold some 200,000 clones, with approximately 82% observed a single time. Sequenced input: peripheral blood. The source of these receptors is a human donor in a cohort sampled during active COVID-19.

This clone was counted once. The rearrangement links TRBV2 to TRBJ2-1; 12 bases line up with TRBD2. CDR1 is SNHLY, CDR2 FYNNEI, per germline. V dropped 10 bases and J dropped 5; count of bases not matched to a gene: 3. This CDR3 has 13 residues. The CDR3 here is CANLAGGDNEQFF. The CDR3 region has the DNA TGTGCCAATCTAGCGGGAGGGGACAATGAGCAGTTCTTC.

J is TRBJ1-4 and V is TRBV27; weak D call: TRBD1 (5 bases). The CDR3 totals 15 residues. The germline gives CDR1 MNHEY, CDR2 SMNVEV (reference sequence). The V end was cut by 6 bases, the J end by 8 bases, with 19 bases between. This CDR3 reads CASRPAGTGGEKLFF. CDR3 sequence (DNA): TGTGCCAGCAGGCCTGCCGGGACGGGAGGGGAAAAACTGTTTTTT. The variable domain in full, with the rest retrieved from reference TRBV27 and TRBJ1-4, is EAQVTQNPRYLITVTGKKLTVTCSQNMNHEYMSWYRQDPGLGLRQIYYSMNVEVTDKGDVPEGYKVSRKEKRNFPLILESPSPNQTSLYFCASRPAGTGGEKLFFGSGTQLSVL.

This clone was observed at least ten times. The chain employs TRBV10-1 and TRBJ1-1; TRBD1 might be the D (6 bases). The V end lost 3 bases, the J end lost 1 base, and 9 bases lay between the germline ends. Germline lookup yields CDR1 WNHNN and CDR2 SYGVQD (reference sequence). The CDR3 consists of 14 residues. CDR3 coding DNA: TGCGCCAGCAGTGACGGGGGGGCGAACACTGAAGCTTTCTTT. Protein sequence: CASSDGGANTEAFF.

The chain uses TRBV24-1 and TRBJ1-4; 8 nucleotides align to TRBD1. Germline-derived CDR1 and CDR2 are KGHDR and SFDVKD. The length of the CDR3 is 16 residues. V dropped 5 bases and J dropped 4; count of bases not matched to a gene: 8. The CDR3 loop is CATSVRDRPDNEKLFF. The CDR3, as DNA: TGTGCCACCAGTGTCCGGGACAGGCCTGATAATGAAAAACTGTTTTTT.

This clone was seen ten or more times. CDR3 bases: TGTGCCAGCAGTGATCAGACTAGCGGGAGACCCTACAATGAGCAGTTCTTC. This translates into CASSDQTSGRPYNEQFF. This chain joins TRBV6-2 or TRBV6-3 and TRBJ2-1; 12 bases map to TRBD2. The trim removed 5 bases at V and 2 bases at J, leaving 7 bases unmatched. CDR3 size: 17 residues. The germline gives CDR1 MNHEY, CDR2 SVGEGT.

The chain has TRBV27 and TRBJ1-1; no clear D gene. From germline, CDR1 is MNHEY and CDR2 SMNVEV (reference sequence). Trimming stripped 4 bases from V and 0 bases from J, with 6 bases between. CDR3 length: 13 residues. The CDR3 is CASSSVMNTEAFF. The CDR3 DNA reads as TGTGCCAGCAGTTCAGTTATGAACACTGAAGCTTTCTTT.

This CDR3 is CASSQGAAGGSEKLFF. CDR3 nucleotides: TGCGCCAGCAGCCAAGGGGCTGCAGGGGGCTCTGAAAAACTGTTTTTT. The rearrangement joins TRBV4-1 to TRBJ1-4; 8 bases match TRBD1. V shed 1 base, J shed 7 bases, and the junction held 8 bases outside the gene matches. The CDR3 contains 16 residues. Germline assignment: CDR1 MGHRA and CDR2 YSYEKL.

CDR3 coding DNA: TGCGCCAGCAGCTTGGGGGCAGCGAGTGGGAGAGAAAAACTGTTTTTT. Protein: CASSLGAASGREKLFF. The chain couples TRBV5-1 to TRBJ1-4, with D uncertain. V was trimmed by 0 bases and J by 8 bases, leaving 17 bases between them. CDR3 length: 16 amino acids. CDR1 SGHRS and CDR2 YFSETQ come from the germline V gene.

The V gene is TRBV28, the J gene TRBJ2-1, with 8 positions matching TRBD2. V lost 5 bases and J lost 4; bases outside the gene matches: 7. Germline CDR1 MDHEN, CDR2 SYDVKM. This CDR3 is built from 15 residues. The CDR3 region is CASSQLAEVYNEQFF. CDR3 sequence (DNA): TGTGCCAGCAGTCAACTAGCGGAGGTTTACAATGAGCAGTTCTTC. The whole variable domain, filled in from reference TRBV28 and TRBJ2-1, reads DVKVTQSSRYLVKRTGEKVFLECVQDMDHENMFWYRQDPGLGLRLIYFSYDVKMKEKGDIPEGYSVSREKKERFSLILESASTNQTSMYLCASSQLAEVYNEQFFGPGTRLTVL.

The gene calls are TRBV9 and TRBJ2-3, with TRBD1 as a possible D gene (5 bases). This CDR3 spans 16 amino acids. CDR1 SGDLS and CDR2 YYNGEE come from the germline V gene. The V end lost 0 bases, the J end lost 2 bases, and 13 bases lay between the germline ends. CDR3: CASSVEAGHFTDTQYF. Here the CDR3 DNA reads TGTGCCAGCAGCGTAGAAGCAGGGCACTTCACAGATACGCAGTATTTT.

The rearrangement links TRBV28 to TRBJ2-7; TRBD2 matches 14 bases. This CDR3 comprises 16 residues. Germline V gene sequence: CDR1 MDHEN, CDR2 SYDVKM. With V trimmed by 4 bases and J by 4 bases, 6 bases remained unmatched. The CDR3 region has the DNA TGTGCCAGCAGTTGGACGACTAGCGGGAGGGAATACGAGCAGTACTTC. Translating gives CASSWTTSGREYEQYF.

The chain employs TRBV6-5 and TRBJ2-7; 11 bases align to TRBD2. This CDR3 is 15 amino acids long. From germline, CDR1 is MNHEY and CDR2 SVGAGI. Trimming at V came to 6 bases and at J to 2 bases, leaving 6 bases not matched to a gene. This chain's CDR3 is CASSTLAGVPYEQYF. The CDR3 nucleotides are TGTGCCAGCAGCACACTAGCGGGAGTTCCCTACGAGCAGTACTTC.

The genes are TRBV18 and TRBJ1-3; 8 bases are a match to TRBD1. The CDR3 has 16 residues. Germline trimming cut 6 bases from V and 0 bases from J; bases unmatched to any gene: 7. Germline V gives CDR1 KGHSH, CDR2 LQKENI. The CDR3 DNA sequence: TGTGCCAGCTCGCGGGACAGGCCTAGCTCTGGAAACACCATATATTTT. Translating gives CASSRDRPSSGNTIYF.

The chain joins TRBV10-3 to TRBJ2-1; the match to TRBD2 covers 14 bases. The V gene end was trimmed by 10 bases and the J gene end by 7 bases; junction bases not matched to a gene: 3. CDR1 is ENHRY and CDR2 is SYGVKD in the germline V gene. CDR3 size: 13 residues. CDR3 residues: CATGTSGRNEQFF. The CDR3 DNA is TGTGCCACCGGGACTAGCGGGAGAAATGAGCAGTTCTTC.

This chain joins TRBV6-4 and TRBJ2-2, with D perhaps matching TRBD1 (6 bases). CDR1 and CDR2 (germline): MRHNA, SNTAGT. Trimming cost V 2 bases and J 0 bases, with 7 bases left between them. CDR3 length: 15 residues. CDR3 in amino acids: CASSDEGANTGELFF. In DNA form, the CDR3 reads TGTGCCAGCAGTGACGAGGGGGCGAACACCGGGGAGCTGTTTTTT.